This passage covers 24 T cell receptor beta chains from one sample sequenced in a study of PD-1 blockade in classical Hodgkin lymphoma. This table comes from immunoSEQ multiplex PCR, and its TCRdb copy is limited to in-frame clones, with some not included. This table has approximately 21,000 clones, roughly 89% appearing once. Time point here: newly diagnosed, previously untreated cHL patient sample. The study isolated CD8+ T cells from thawed PBMCs by magnetic negative selection. Input material: CD8+ T cells from blood. These receptors were collected from a human donor with classical Hodgkin lymphoma.

V and J are TRBV28 and TRBJ2-3; D might be TRBD1 (6 bases). CDR3 length: 15 amino acids. V shed 4 bases and J shed 2 bases, with 13 bases lying between them. The germline V gene has CDR1 MDHEN and CDR2 SYDVKM. CDR3 in DNA: TGTGCCAGCAGTTCCATAGGGGACATCACAGATACGCAGTATTTT. This sequence encodes CASSSIGDITDTQYF.

The CDR3, as DNA: TGTGCCAGCAAATCTGGGGGTTCATTCTCTGGAAACACCATATATTTT. It is translated as CASKSGGSFSGNTIYF. The chain couples TRBV5-8 to TRBJ1-3; a possible D gene is TRBD1 (5 bases). The CDR3 length is 16 residues. Germline V lookup: CDR1 SGHTS, CDR2 YDEGEE. Trimming pared 6 bases from V and 0 bases from J, leaving 16 bases between. Variable domain in full (rest from reference TRBV5-8 and TRBJ1-3): EAGVTQSPTHLIKTRGQQATLRCSPISGHTSVYWYQQALGLGLQFLLWYDEGEERNRGNFPPRFSGRQFPNYSSELNVNALELEDSALYLCASKSGGSFSGNTIYFGEGSWLTVV.

Only a few counts were recorded for this clone. The chain recombines TRBV5-6 with TRBJ2-3; D not resolved. The CDR3 is 17 amino acids. Trimming shortened V by 0 bases and J by 2 bases, and 16 bases separated the two germline ends. The germline gives CDR1 SGHDT, CDR2 YYEEEE. This CDR3 is CASSLGIRRSNTDTQYF. The CDR3 DNA reads as TGTGCCAGCAGCTTGGGGATCCGTAGGTCCAACACAGATACGCAGTATTTT. Drawing the rest from reference TRBV5-6 and TRBJ2-3, the complete variable domain is DAGVTQSPTHLIKTRGQQVTLRCSPKSGHDTVSWYQQALGQGPQFIFQYYEEEERQRGNFPDRFSGHQFPNYSSELNVNALLLGDSALYLCASSLGIRRSNTDTQYFGPGTRLTVL.

The genes are TRBV19 and TRBJ2-3; D is unclear. Deletions cut 9 bases from V and 6 bases from J, with 19 bases between. The CDR3 extends over 14 amino acids. Germline CDR1 LNHDA, CDR2 SQIVND (reference sequence). The CDR3 reads CASRLTHMGDTQYF. The CDR3, as DNA: TGTGCCAGCCGCCTTACCCACATGGGGGATACGCAGTATTTT.

The chain joins TRBV9 to TRBJ2-7; TRBD1 aligns across 8 bases. CDR3 size: 15 residues. Germline values: CDR1 SGDLS, CDR2 YYNGEE. Trimming took 0 bases from V and 7 from J; bases not matched to a gene: 9. Here the CDR3 reads CASSVGGTGSGEQYF. CDR3 DNA sequence: TGTGCCAGCAGCGTAGGCGGGACAGGATCGGGGGAGCAGTACTTC.

The chain combines TRBV7-3 with TRBJ1-6; TRBD1 is a possible D gene (5 bases). The germline V gene has CDR1 SGHTA and CDR2 FQGTGA. V shed 2 bases and J shed 8 bases, with 10 bases lying between them. The CDR3 length is 14 residues. The CDR3 DNA is TGTGCCAGCAGCTTACGGGACGGGGATTCACCCCTCCACTTT. Translating gives CASSLRDGDSPLHF.

J is TRBJ2-7 and V is TRBV27; D gene unclear. Germline V gene data show CDR1 as MNHEY and CDR2 as SMNVEV (reference sequence). The CDR3 totals 13 residues. Deletions cut 5 bases from V and 2 bases from J, with 10 bases between. CDR3 sequence: CASSLAEPYEQYF. The DNA for the CDR3 is TGTGCCAGCAGTCTGGCGGAACCCTACGAGCAGTACTTC.

The rearrangement uses TRBV4-3 and TRBJ2-2, with D possibly matching TRBD2 (7 bases). Germline assignment: CDR1 LGHNA and CDR2 YSLEER. CDR3 size: 17 residues. Trimming cost V 3 bases and J 6 bases, with 20 bases left between them. Here the CDR3 DNA reads TGCGCCAGCAGCCACTGGGAGGGGGAAGGTTATGCCGGGGAGCTGTTTTTT. Residues: CASSHWEGEGYAGELFF.

This clone was seen more than once but under ten times. The chain carries TRBV4-1 and TRBJ1-1; D is ambiguous. CDR1 is MGHRA and CDR2 is YSYEKL in the germline V gene. Trimming pared 4 bases from V and 6 bases from J, leaving 9 bases between. The CDR3 consists of 12 residues. CDR3 amino acids: CASSRHRAEAFF. CDR3 nucleotides: TGCGCCAGCAGCCGGCATCGCGCTGAAGCTTTCTTT.

This clone was seen just once. The rearrangement links TRBV6-5 to TRBJ2-3; TRBD2 matches at 10 bases. V shed 5 bases and J 2 bases; nucleotides not matched to a gene: 4. The CDR3 consists of 15 residues. From germline, CDR1 is MNHEY and CDR2 SVGAGI. The CDR3 bases are TGTGCCAGCAGTCTAGGACTAGCGGCCACAGATACGCAGTATTTT. Translated: CASSLGLAATDTQYF.

This clone ranks as medium-sized (0.01 to 0.1%). The rearrangement uses TRBV6-1 and TRBJ1-6, with 9 bases fitting TRBD1. Losses at the gene ends were 3 bases for V and 7 bases for J; bases not matched to a gene: 7. The CDR3 loop spans 16 amino acids. In germline, CDR1 is MNHNS, CDR2 SASEGT. Here the CDR3 DNA reads TGTGCCAGCAGTGAGGGGGTCGGGACAGGGAATTCACCCCTCCACTTT. Its protein product is CASSEGVGTGNSPLHF.

This clone was detected only once. The V call is TRBV30, the J call TRBJ2-4; a weak D match, TRBD2 (5 bases). There are 13 residues in the CDR3. Trimming stripped 0 bases from V and 6 bases from J, with 9 bases between. Germline V gene sequence: CDR1 GTSNPN, CDR2 SVGIG (reference sequence). This CDR3 reads CAWSVQGGNIQYF. The CDR3 region has the DNA TGTGCCTGGAGTGTACAAGGAGGAAACATTCAGTACTTC.

The chain joins TRBV5-1 to TRBJ1-1, with a possible D match to TRBD1 (5 bases). The CDR3 contains 14 residues. The V gene's germline CDR1 is SGHRS and CDR2 YFSETQ. V gave up 4 bases and J gave up 5 bases, with 15 bases separating them. CDR3 in amino acids: CASSTNPQGTEAFF. The CDR3 nucleotides are TGCGCCAGCAGCACCAATCCCCAGGGAACTGAAGCTTTCTTT.

The chain uses TRBV5-8 and TRBJ2-5; 8 bases align to TRBD1. Looked up from germline, CDR1 is SGHTS and CDR2 is YDEGEE. The CDR3 contains 17 residues. V shed 4 bases and J 4 bases; nucleotides not matched to a gene: 15. The DNA for the CDR3 is TGTGCCAGCAGCCCCGGAAGTCAGGGGGCGCGGGGAGAGACCCAGTACTTC. It specifies CASSPGSQGARGETQYF.

The chain carries TRBV7-2 and TRBJ1-5; D may be TRBD1 (5 bases). Between the trimmed V and J ends, which lost 4 bases and 0 bases, there was a span of 10 bases. The CDR3 consists of 15 residues. Per germline, CDR1 SGHTA and CDR2 FQGNSA. The CDR3 here is CASSSSTASNQPQHF. The CDR3 DNA reads as TGTGCCAGCAGCTCCTCGACAGCTAGCAATCAGCCCCAGCATTTT.

The J gene is TRBJ2-5, the V gene TRBV19; D could derive from TRBD1 or TRBD2 (6 bases each). CDR1 and CDR2 (germline): LNHDA, SQIVND (reference sequence). The ends were cut back, 7 bases at V and 3 bases at J, with 12 bases in the middle. This CDR3 is 13 amino acids long. The CDR3 spells CASKGGGKETQYF. CDR3 bases: TGTGCCAGTAAAGGAGGGGGAAAAGAGACCCAGTACTTC.

The chain uses TRBV6-6 and TRBJ1-1; a weak D match, TRBD1 (5 bases). The CDR3 loop spans 13 amino acids. Trimming removed 0 bases at V and 5 bases at J, with 7 bases between. Germline CDR1 and CDR2: MNHNY and SVGAGI (reference sequence). The CDR3 sequence is CASSYSAGTEAFF. The CDR3 bases are TGTGCCAGCAGTTACTCGGCAGGGACTGAAGCTTTCTTT.

The chain carries TRBV7-2 and TRBJ1-1; the D gene is possibly TRBD1 (6 bases). Germline assignment: CDR1 SGHTA and CDR2 FQGNSA. Deletions cut 3 bases from V and 7 bases from J, with 15 bases between. There are 14 residues in the CDR3. The DNA of the CDR3 is TGTGCCAGCAGCTTTAACAGGGCGGAGGATGAAGCTTTCTTT. It translates to CASSFNRAEDEAFF.

The chain couples TRBV28 to TRBJ2-7; 7 nucleotides line up with TRBD1. The V gene end was trimmed by 5 bases and the J gene end by 3 bases; junction bases not matched to a gene: 10. The CDR3 is 15 amino acids. CDR1 and CDR2 from the germline V gene are MDHEN and SYDVKM. For the CDR3, the DNA is TGTGCCAGCAGTCCACACTGGGACAGCAACTACGAGCAGTACTTC. Amino acids: CASSPHWDSNYEQYF.

V is TRBV7-6 and J is TRBJ2-1, with D tentatively TRBD2 (6 bases). This CDR3 has 15 residues. V lost 2 bases and J lost 9, with 17 bases in between. The V gene's germline CDR1 is SGHVS and CDR2 FNYEAQ. The CDR3 loop is CASSLSEGVVVEQFF. CDR3 DNA: TGTGCCAGCAGCTTATCGGAGGGAGTTGTGGTTGAGCAGTTCTTC. Full variable domain (missing parts from reference TRBV7-6 and TRBJ2-1): GAGVSQSPRYKVTKRGQDVALRCDPISGHVSLYWYRQALGQGPEFLTYFNYEAQQDKSGLPNDRFSAERPEGSISTLTIQRTEQRDSAMYRCASSLSEGVVVEQFFGPGTRLTVL.

In its sample, this clone was seen once. CDR3 bases: TGTGCCAGCAGCTTGGACAGGGTGTCTTCCGGGGAGCTGTTTTTT. Protein sequence: CASSLDRVSSGELFF. This rearrangement joins TRBV7-6 to TRBJ2-2; 8 positions agree with TRBD1. This CDR3 has 15 residues. V dropped 3 bases and J dropped 6; count of bases not matched to a gene: 6. Germline V gene sequence: CDR1 SGHVS, CDR2 FNYEAQ.

The CDR3 DNA is TGCGCCAGCAGCCCCGGACTAGGGTGGGGAGATACGCAGTATTTT. Translating gives CASSPGLGWGDTQYF. J is TRBJ2-3 and V is TRBV4-3, with TRBD2 identical over 7 bases. The CDR3 totals 15 residues. From germline, CDR1 is LGHNA and CDR2 YSLEER. The V segment lost 4 bases and the J segment 5 bases; nucleotides outside the gene matches: 9.

For the CDR3, the DNA is TGTGCTGGCGGGCCCACGATGAACACTGAAGCTTTCTTT. As protein: CAGGPTMNTEAFF. The rearrangement uses TRBV10-3 and TRBJ1-1; D is ambiguous. The germline V gene encodes CDR1 ENHRY and CDR2 SYGVKD. The length of the CDR3 is 13 residues.

This clone was detected a few times. The chain joins TRBV4-1 to TRBJ1-2; D not certain. Trimming took 5 bases from V and 4 from J, leaving 14 bases between them. Germline V gene lookup returns CDR1 MGHRA and CDR2 YSYEKL. This CDR3 has 14 residues. The CDR3 loop reads CASSAHRASYGYTF. The CDR3 coding sequence is TGCGCCAGCAGCGCCCACCGGGCCTCCTATGGCTACACCTTC.